This T cell receptor (beta chain) is from a study of blood T cell repertoires in COVID-19. Turning to the study itself: Acute and convalescent COVID-19 specimens originated in the United States, Italy and Spain. In each case, the material was cDNA or gDNA derived from T cells, B-cell-depleted T cells, or PBMCs.

The CDR3 has 15 amino acids. V shed 6 bases and J shed 4 bases, with 19 bases lying between them. From germline, CDR1 is MDHEN and CDR2 SYDVKM. The repertoire was sequenced with immunoSEQ multiplex PCR; TCRdb's copy has only in-frame clones and lacks some. The sample shows 200,000 to 250,000 clones, approximately 90% of them seen only once. Participants were aged about 18 to 100 years, lived in about two dozen US areas, and enrolled virtually. The clonotype comes from a man younger than 35 with acute COVID-19. The chain employs TRBV28 and TRBJ2-7, with a possible D match to TRBD2 (5 bases). Sequencing input: PBMCs or T cells enriched from blood (not recorded which). The CDR3 reads CASRPTVARFYEQYF. The CDR3 coding sequence is TGTGCCAGCAGGCCCACAGTAGCGCGGTTTTACGAGCAGTACTTC.